A single sample gave rise to the 2 T cell receptor beta chains below, sequenced in a study of beta chain features in type 1 diabetes. Reverse transcribing all isolated RNA meant expressed TCRB transcripts were sequenced. The protocol was immunoSEQ multiplex PCR, while the TCRdb copy is restricted to in-frame clones and leaves out a portion. This sample has fewer than 500,000 clones, with approximately 13% found just once. The source material was naive CD4+ T cells from blood. These receptors all come from a man aged 25 to 40 in good health.

This chain uses TRBV5-1 with TRBJ2-4, with a tentative D call TRBD1 (6 bases). CDR3 length: 14 residues. The V end was cut by 3 bases, the J end by 3 bases, with 10 bases between. CDR1 is SGHRS and CDR2 is YFSETQ in the germline V gene. DNA of the CDR3: TGCGCCAGCAGCTCGGACAGTAGCAAAAACATTCAGTACTTC. It encodes CASSSDSSKNIQYF.

This chain joins TRBV5-1 and TRBJ1-3; D remains unclear. Trimming removed 0 bases from V and 1 base from J, with 2 bases in between. Germline V gene lookup returns CDR1 SGHRS and CDR2 YFSETQ. This CDR3 has 13 amino acids. CDR3 amino acids: CASSLESGNTIYF. The CDR3, as DNA: TGCGCCAGCAGCTTGGAGTCTGGAAACACCATATATTTT.